These 7 T cell receptor beta chains were sequenced from one sample in a study of PD-1 blockade in classical Hodgkin lymphoma. Time point described: cycle 4 day 1 (C4D1), after less than seven weeks of nivolumab. Relapse was seen in all patients after autologous stem cell transplantation, and brentuximab vedotin exposure was variable. TCRdb's table, derived via immunoSEQ multiplex PCR, lists solely in-frame clones and lacks some. The sample lists around 50,000 clones, roughly 80% occurring once. This specimen consisted of peripheral blood mononuclear cells (PBMCs), obtained before the fourth cycle of nivolumab. The receptors were gathered from a human donor with classical Hodgkin lymphoma.

The count of this clone is one. Here the CDR3 reads CASSLGGQGTDTQYF. CDR3 DNA sequence: TGCGCCAGCAGCTTGGGGGGTCAGGGCACAGATACGCAGTATTTT. The chain couples TRBV5-1 to TRBJ2-3, with D hard to call. V lost 0 bases to trimming and J lost 1 base, with 9 bases between them. The CDR3 is 15 amino acids. Germline V gene sequence: CDR1 SGHRS, CDR2 YFSETQ.

J is TRBJ2-3 and V is TRBV29-1; tentatively, D is TRBD2 (6 bases). There are 13 residues in the CDR3. V was trimmed by 6 bases and J by 4 bases, leaving 14 bases between them. Per the germline V gene, CDR1 is SQVTM and CDR2 is ANQGSEA. For the CDR3, the DNA is TGCAGCGTCCGGACCGGAGGGGCAGATACGCAGTATTTT. Translated, it gives CSVRTGGADTQYF.

The chain couples TRBV6-1 to TRBJ2-6, with D tentatively TRBD2 (5 bases). V dropped 9 bases and J dropped 2 bases, with 8 bases sitting between them. Germline V gene data show CDR1 as MNHNS and CDR2 as SASEGT. This CDR3 comprises 13 residues. CDR3 coding DNA: TGTGCCAGTCTCGGGGCTGGGGCCAACGTCCTGACTTTC. Translation: CASLGAGANVLTF.

The chain couples TRBV6-6 to TRBJ1-1; a possible D gene is TRBD1 (6 bases). In germline, CDR1 is MNHNY, CDR2 SVGAGI (reference sequence). The V end lost 6 bases, the J end lost 6 bases, and 8 bases lay between the germline ends. The CDR3 totals 11 residues. The CDR3 region is CASRRQAEAFF. The CDR3 DNA reads as TGTGCCAGCAGAAGACAGGCTGAAGCTTTCTTT.

The rearrangement uses TRBV6-1 and TRBJ1-1; D gene ambiguous. The CDR3 spans 14 residues. Trimming shortened V by 2 bases and J by 1 base, and 8 bases separated the two germline ends. Germline assignment: CDR1 MNHNS and CDR2 SASEGT. DNA for the CDR3: TGTGCCAGCAGTGAAAGGGCCGCGAACACTGAAGCTTTCTTT. It is translated as CASSERAANTEAFF.

The chain recombines TRBV6-5 with TRBJ1-2, with a tentative D call TRBD1 (6 bases). V gave up 4 bases and J gave up 7 bases, with 22 bases separating them. The CDR3 length is 16 residues. Germline-derived CDR1 and CDR2 are MNHEY and SVGAGI. The chain's CDR3 is CASSLRSTGLGSGYTF. DNA of the CDR3: TGTGCCAGCAGTTTAAGGTCCACAGGGCTTGGGTCTGGCTACACCTTC.

V and J are TRBV4-3 and TRBJ1-2; TRBD1 is a possible D gene (5 bases). V was cut by 1 base and J by 5 bases, with 11 bases left in between. Germline V gene sequence: CDR1 LGHNA, CDR2 YSLEER. CDR3 length equals 14 residues. In nucleotides, the CDR3 is TGCGCCAGCAGCCAAGCGGCAGGGTTGTATGGCTACACCTTC. Protein sequence: CASSQAAGLYGYTF.